Shown below are 18 T cell receptor beta chains from a single sample sequenced in a study of cytomegalovirus exposure and HLA in healthy donors (TCRdb year 2017). Libraries came from the immunoSEQ multiplex PCR assay. Sourced from immuneACCESS, this table was stored by TCRdb with only in-frame sequences that have V and J called. A share of the clones is absent; for the studies checked, an unresolved V gene accounts for under half, and the remainder has no known explanation. Across this sample there are about 160,000 clones, with approximately 88% seen only once. The ten largest clonotypes hold roughly 10% of the sample. The sequenced sample consisted of PBMCs. Every receptor here comes from a young man in good health and CMV-seropositive.

V is TRBV10-3 and J is TRBJ1-4; 9 bases line up with TRBD1. V was clipped by 0 bases and J by 3 bases; unmatched bases: 5. Germline V lookup: CDR1 ENHRY, CDR2 SYGVKD. The length of the CDR3 is 17 residues. The CDR3, as DNA: TGTGCCATCAGTGAGTCGACAGGGGGAAGCGCTAATGAAAAACTGTTTTTT. Its protein is CAISESTGGSANEKLFF.

This chain joins TRBV30 and TRBJ2-7, with TRBD1 matching 9 bases. Germline trimming cut 2 bases from V and 2 bases from J; bases unmatched to any gene: 7. The CDR3 length is 15 residues. Germline assignment: CDR1 GTSNPN and CDR2 SVGIG (reference sequence). The CDR3 is CAWSSGQGSAYEQYF. The CDR3 DNA reads TGTGCCTGGAGTTCAGGACAGGGGTCAGCCTACGAGCAGTACTTC.

This clone was detected a few times. V gene TRBV28 combines with J gene TRBJ2-2; D gene ambiguous. The V end was cut by 8 bases, the J end by 0 bases, with 7 bases between. The length of the CDR3 is 13 residues. Germline V gene sequence: CDR1 MDHEN, CDR2 SYDVKM. The CDR3 bases are TGTGCCAGCCGGTTGTCGAACACCGGGGAGCTGTTTTTT. Amino acid sequence: CASRLSNTGELFF.

The chain has TRBV7-9 and TRBJ1-1, with 9 bases that match TRBD1. CDR3 length: 16 amino acids. Germline V gene sequence: CDR1 SEHNR, CDR2 FQNEAQ (reference sequence). J lost 1 base, V lost 0 bases, and 3 bases had no gene match. The CDR3 bases are TGTGCCAGCAGCTTAGCTTCGACAGGGGGGAACACTGAAGCTTTCTTT. It codes for CASSLASTGGNTEAFF. Filled out from reference TRBV7-9 and TRBJ1-1, the complete variable domain reads DTGVSQNPRHKITKRGQNVTFRCDPISEHNRLYWYRQTLGQGPEFLTYFQNEAQLEKSRLLSDRFSAERPKGSFSTLEIQRTEQGDSAMYLCASSLASTGGNTEAFFGQGTRLTVV.

The J gene is TRBJ2-7, the V gene TRBV5-4, with 9 bases aligning to TRBD2. Germline V gene lookup returns CDR1 SGHNT and CDR2 YYREEE (reference sequence). The CDR3 runs 16 residues. The V segment lost 0 bases and the J segment 4 bases; nucleotides outside the gene matches: 8. CDR3 sequence: CASSLGRGGGIYEQYF. The CDR3, as DNA: TGTGCCAGCAGCTTGGGCCGCGGGGGGGGGATATACGAGCAGTACTTC.

The V gene is TRBV15, the J gene TRBJ1-1; D uncertain. Trimming removed 4 bases at V and 1 base at J, with 7 bases between. This CDR3 is built from 13 residues. Germline assignment: CDR1 LNHNV and CDR2 YYDKDF (reference sequence). This chain's CDR3 is CATSTPGNTEAFF. The CDR3 region has the DNA TGTGCCACCAGCACCCCGGGGAACACTGAAGCTTTCTTT.

V and J are TRBV7-2 and TRBJ1-2; D call uncertain. The CDR3 loop spans 13 amino acids. With 1 base removed from V and 8 bases from J, the gap between germline ends came to 11 bases. Per the germline V gene, CDR1 is SGHTA and CDR2 is FQGNSA. Here the CDR3 reads CASSLVRESGYTF. CDR3 in DNA: TGTGCCAGCAGCTTAGTCCGGGAATCGGGCTACACCTTC.

V gene TRBV4-1 combines with J gene TRBJ2-7; D is unresolved. V shed 0 bases and J shed 3 bases, with 9 bases lying between them. The CDR3 extends over 14 amino acids. CDR1 MGHRA and CDR2 YSYEKL come from the germline V gene. As DNA, the CDR3 is TGCGCCAGCAGCCAAGATCACAACCTCTACGAGCAGTACTTC. Protein sequence: CASSQDHNLYEQYF.

The V call is TRBV15, the J call TRBJ2-5, with D possibly being TRBD1 (6 bases). Germline assignment: CDR1 LNHNV and CDR2 YYDKDF (reference sequence). This CDR3 is 16 amino acids long. The germline V and J ends were trimmed by 1 base and 5 bases, with 17 bases remaining between them. The CDR3 nucleotides read TGTGCCACCAGCAGAGTCCGGGACACCCTAAGGGAGACCCAGTACTTC. It encodes CATSRVRDTLRETQYF. Complete variable domain (other parts from reference TRBV15 and TRBJ2-5): DAMVIQNPRYQVTQFGKPVTLSCSQTLNHNVMYWYQQKSSQAPKLLFHYYDKDFNNEADTPDNFQSRRPNTSFCFLDIRSPGLGDTAMYLCATSRVRDTLRETQYFGPGTRLLVL.

The chain links TRBV2 to TRBJ1-2; TRBD1 aligns across 7 bases. Germline V gene data show CDR1 as SNHLY and CDR2 as FYNNEI. With 6 bases clipped from V and 7 bases from J, the junction kept 8 bases outside the gene matches. The CDR3 consists of 13 residues. The CDR3 here is CASRVDRDTGYTF. DNA for the CDR3: TGTGCCAGCAGGGTTGACAGGGATACTGGCTACACCTTC.

The rearrangement uses TRBV30 and TRBJ2-3; 12 bases fit TRBD1. Germline V CDR1 and CDR2: GTSNPN, SVGIG (reference sequence). Losses at the gene ends were 2 bases for V and 5 bases for J; bases not matched to a gene: 8. The CDR3 sequence is 16 residues long. As DNA, the CDR3 is TGTGCCTGGAGTACCTCAGGGACAGGGGGCAGAGATACGCAGTATTTT. Its protein is CAWSTSGTGGRDTQYF. Together with reference TRBV30 and TRBJ2-3, the CDR3 gives the full variable domain: SQTIHQWPATLVQPVGSPLSLECTVEGTSNPNLYWYRQAAGRGLQLLFYSVGIGQISSEVPQNLSASRPQDRQFILSSKKLLLSDSGFYLCAWSTSGTGGRDTQYFGPGTRLTVL.

The rearrangement joins TRBV6-1 to TRBJ2-1; TRBD2 matches at 14 bases. This CDR3 region has 13 residues. Per germline, CDR1 MNHNS and CDR2 SASEGT. The V segment lost 3 bases and the J segment 12 bases; nucleotides outside the gene matches: 1. In DNA form, the CDR3 reads TGTGCCAGCAGTGAGGGACTAGCGGGAGTGCAGTTCTTC. It is translated as CASSEGLAGVQFF.

This sequence joins TRBV9 and TRBJ1-5; 11 positions agree with TRBD1. CDR3 length equals 15 residues. CDR1 and CDR2 from the germline V gene are SGDLS and YYNGEE. V dropped 4 bases and J dropped 5; count of bases not matched to a gene: 5. The CDR3 reads CASSRTGGKDQPQHF. CDR3 in DNA: TGTGCCAGCAGCCGGACAGGGGGCAAGGATCAGCCCCAGCATTTT. Using reference TRBV9 and TRBJ1-5 for the parts outside the CDR3, the full variable domain is DSGVTQTPKHLITATGQRVTLRCSPRSGDLSVYWYQQSLDQGLQFLIQYYNGEERAKGNILERFSAQQFPDLHSELNLSSLELGDSALYFCASSRTGGKDQPQHFGDGTRLSIL.

The chain has TRBV5-8 and TRBJ1-1, with D uncertain. The length of the CDR3 is 12 residues. CDR1 and CDR2 from the germline V gene are SGHTS and YDEGEE. The V gene lost 0 bases and the J gene lost 7 bases, with 7 bases spanning the gap. For the CDR3, the DNA is TGTGCCAGCAGCTTGGTAGCTGTTGAAGCTTTCTTT. Protein product: CASSLVAVEAFF. Full variable domain (rest looked up from reference TRBV5-8 and TRBJ1-1): EAGVTQSPTHLIKTRGQQATLRCSPISGHTSVYWYQQALGLGLQFLLWYDEGEERNRGNFPPRFSGRQFPNYSSELNVNALELEDSALYLCASSLVAVEAFFGQGTRLTVV.

In its sample, this clone was seen a few times. This rearrangement joins TRBV30 to TRBJ1-2, with D possibly being TRBD1 (6 bases). This CDR3 is built from 13 residues. V lost 5 bases and J lost 3, with 13 bases in between. Germline V CDR1 and CDR2: GTSNPN, SVGIG (reference sequence). CDR3 amino acids: CAWDGRGHYGYTF. In nucleotides, the CDR3 is TGTGCCTGGGATGGCAGGGGCCACTATGGCTACACCTTC.

This chain connects TRBV28 to TRBJ2-5, with TRBD2 matching 7 bases. The CDR3 totals 14 residues. V trimming: 5 bases; J trimming: 5 bases; junction bases outside the gene matches: 8. Germline V CDR1 and CDR2: MDHEN, SYDVKM. The CDR3 bases are TGTGCCAGCAGTCTGTCGGGACTAATGGAGACCCAGTACTTC. This codes for CASSLSGLMETQYF.

The chain recombines TRBV28 with TRBJ1-3; the D is unclear. CDR1 and CDR2 (germline): MDHEN, SYDVKM. The ends were cut back, 8 bases at V and 0 bases at J, with 17 bases in the middle. This CDR3 comprises 16 residues. The CDR3 bases are TGTGCCAGCTACACACCGGCGGGGAGCTCTGGAAACACCATATATTTT. The encoded protein is CASYTPAGSSGNTIYF.

The chain has TRBV5-1 and TRBJ2-7; no reliable D call. In germline, CDR1 is SGHRS, CDR2 YFSETQ. The V gene lost 3 bases and the J gene lost 2 bases, with 15 bases spanning the gap. This CDR3 is 15 amino acids long. As DNA, the CDR3 is TGCGCCAGCAGCTCAAGCCAACAGCCGACCTACGAGCAGTACTTC. Protein product: CASSSSQQPTYEQYF.